Presented here are 16 T cell receptor beta chains from one specimen sequenced in a study of CD8 T cells in ankylosing spondylitis. TCRdb redid the calling of the 5' RACE reads with MiXCR, one entry per CDR3 protein. This sample has under 250,000 distinct CDR3 sequences, with approximately 12% found just once. Sequencing was carried out using blood, either unsorted or a sorted T cell fraction (not recorded which). The receptors were gathered from a male donor with ankylosing spondylitis or in good health (not recorded which).

This clonotype was recorded many times. The chain couples TRBV12-3 or TRBV12-4 to TRBJ2-7; 9 bases fit TRBD2. Germline trimming cut 5 bases from V and 2 bases from J; bases unmatched to any gene: 13. The CDR3 runs to 17 residues. CDR3 protein: CASSATSGSVMPYEQYF. The CDR3 DNA is TGTGCCAGCAGTGCGACTAGCGGTAGTGTCATGCCCTACGAGCAGTACTTC.

The chain carries TRBV20-1 and TRBJ2-1, with 7 bases that match TRBD2. The germline CDR1 and CDR2 sequences are DFQATT and SNEGSKA (reference sequence). The CDR3 covers 15 residues. After removal of 3 bases from V and 7 bases from J, the junction contained 12 bases not matched to a gene. The CDR3 DNA reads as TGCAGTGCTAGGGGGGGTAGGGGCGGGAGTAATGAGCAGTTCTTC. It specifies CSARGGRGGSNEQFF.

In its sample, this clonotype was seen many times. V and J are TRBV12-3 or TRBV12-4 and TRBJ2-1; TRBD2 aligns across 9 bases. The V gene end was trimmed by 4 bases and the J gene end by 7 bases; junction bases not matched to a gene: 8. This CDR3 contains 15 residues. CDR3 sequence reads: CASSSGRGGWNEQFF. The CDR3 DNA follows: TGTGCCAGCAGTTCCGGGCGGGGGGGTTGGAATGAGCAGTTCTTC.

Many counts were recorded for this clonotype. This chain uses TRBV7-6 with TRBJ2-5; 7 bases line up with TRBD1. The CDR3 length is 17 residues. Germline trimming cut 5 bases from V and 0 bases from J; bases unmatched to any gene: 12. The germline gives CDR1 SGHVS, CDR2 FNYEAQ. CDR3 nucleotide sequence: TGTGCCAGCAGCCCAATGGTAGACAGGGTTCACCAAGAGACCCAGTACTTC. Protein: CASSPMVDRVHQETQYF.

This clonotype was found many times. V gene TRBV6-4 combines with J gene TRBJ2-1; 13 positions match TRBD2. V gave up 2 bases and J gave up 6 bases; unmatched junction bases: 1. CDR3 length: 15 residues. Germline CDR1 and CDR2: MRHNA and SNTAGT. CDR3 nucleotide sequence: TGTGCCAGCAGTGACACTAGCGGGGGGGCCAATGAGCAGTTCTTC. Amino acid sequence: CASSDTSGGANEQFF.

This clonotype was found a few times. V is TRBV20-1 and J is TRBJ2-1, with TRBD2 matching 12 bases. The length of the CDR3 is 14 residues. CDR1 is DFQATT, CDR2 SNEGSKA, per germline (reference sequence). V shed 3 bases and J 7 bases; nucleotides not matched to a gene: 4. The CDR3 DNA sequence: TGCAGTGCTAGTGGACTAGCGGGAATGAATGAGCAGTTCTTC. Residues: CSASGLAGMNEQFF.

V gene TRBV12-3 or TRBV12-4 combines with J gene TRBJ1-2, with D perhaps TRBD1 (5 bases). V lost 4 bases and J 5 bases, leaving 17 bases between the germline ends. The CDR3 has 15 amino acids. CDR3 sequence: CASSSRDRELYGYTF. The DNA of the CDR3 is TGTGCCAGCAGTTCCCGGGACCGGGAGCTGTATGGCTACACCTTC.

This clonotype was found a few times. The chain combines TRBV12-3 or TRBV12-4 with TRBJ2-5, with 8 bases fitting TRBD1. This CDR3 region has 14 residues. Trimming removed 5 bases from V and 4 bases from J; junction bases left unmatched: 6. The CDR3 nucleotides are TGTGCCAGCAGTCCCCGCAGGGGGCTAGAGACCCAGTACTTC. Amino acids: CASSPRRGLETQYF.

The V gene is TRBV2, the J gene TRBJ2-3, with 9 bases lining up with TRBD2. Germline assignment: CDR1 SNHLY and CDR2 FYNNEI. The length of the CDR3 is 18 residues. J lost 3 bases, V lost 4 bases, and 14 bases had no gene match. The CDR3: CASSAEGMSGGMTDTQYF. In nucleotides, the CDR3 is TGTGCCAGCAGTGCCGAGGGAATGAGCGGGGGGATGACAGATACGCAGTATTTT.

In its sample, this clonotype was seen many times. The chain combines TRBV3-1 with TRBJ2-7; 11 nucleotides align to TRBD1. Germline-derived CDR1 and CDR2 are LGHDT and YNNKEL (reference sequence). CDR3 length equals 17 residues. Trimming at V came to 4 bases and at J to 2 bases, leaving 10 bases not matched to a gene. CDR3 DNA: TGTGCCAGCAGCCTTCGAGGACAGGGGGCGCAGGCCTACGAGCAGTACTTC. As protein: CASSLRGQGAQAYEQYF.

The rearrangement joins TRBV20-1 to TRBJ2-1; 11 bases fit TRBD2. The junction had 15 bases not matched to a gene; V was cut back by 6 bases and J by 8 bases. The CDR3 spans 16 residues. From germline, CDR1 is DFQATT and CDR2 SNEGSKA (reference sequence). Written as DNA, the CDR3 is TGCAGTGCCCTGTCTGGTAGCGGGAGGGCCACCGATGAGCAGTTCTTC. This codes for CSALSGSGRATDEQFF.

Points on this clonotype: A much larger clone lies one base from this, so it may be a read error. This chain uses TRBV21-1 with TRBJ2-7. TRBV21-1 is a known pseudogene. The CDR3 has 10 amino acids. The CDR3 bases are TGTGCCAGCAGCAACCACGAGCAGTACTTC. Its protein product is CASSNHEQYF.

This clonotype was observed many times. For the CDR3, the DNA is TGCGCCAGCCAGGGAACCTACGAGCAGTACTTC. Its translation: CASQGTYEQYF. The chain joins TRBV5-1 to TRBJ2-7; the D gene is possibly TRBD1 (5 bases). Trimming cost V 7 bases and J 2 bases, with 7 bases left between them. Germline CDR1 reads SGHRS; CDR2 reads YFSETQ. The CDR3 is 11 residues long.

This clonotype showed up many times. The V call is TRBV28, the J call TRBJ2-5, with unresolved D. CDR1 MDHEN and CDR2 SYDVKM come from the germline V gene. The CDR3 is 14 amino acids. Trimming stripped 5 bases from V and 0 bases from J, with 10 bases between. The CDR3 DNA follows: TGTGCCAGCAGTCCCATCTCTGACCAAGAGACCCAGTACTTC. Its protein is CASSPISDQETQYF.

V and J are TRBV13 and TRBJ2-5, with D perhaps matching TRBD2 (6 bases). This CDR3 comprises 14 residues. Looked up from germline, CDR1 is PRHDT and CDR2 is FYEKMQ (reference sequence). V lost 2 bases to trimming and J lost 3 bases, with 10 bases between them. CDR3 in amino acids: CASSLLAPKETQYF. The DNA of the CDR3 is TGTGCCAGCAGCTTACTAGCGCCTAAAGAGACCCAGTACTTC.

Many counts were recorded for this clonotype. The chain links TRBV12-3 or TRBV12-4 to TRBJ1-1; D remains unclear. The V and J ends lost 5 bases and 0 bases respectively, with 13 bases between them. This CDR3 contains 15 residues. CDR3 nucleotide sequence: TGTGCCAGCAGTAGCCGTCGGGCGCTGAACACTGAAGCTTTCTTT. This codes for CASSSRRALNTEAFF.